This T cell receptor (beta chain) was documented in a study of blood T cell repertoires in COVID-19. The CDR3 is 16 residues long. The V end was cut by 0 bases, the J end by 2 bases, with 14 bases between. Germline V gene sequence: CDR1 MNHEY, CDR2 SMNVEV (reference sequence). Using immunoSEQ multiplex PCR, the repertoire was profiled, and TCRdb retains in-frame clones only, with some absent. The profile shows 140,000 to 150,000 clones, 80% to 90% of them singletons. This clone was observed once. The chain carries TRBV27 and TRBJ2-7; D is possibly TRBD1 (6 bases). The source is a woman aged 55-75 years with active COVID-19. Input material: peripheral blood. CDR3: CASSLSNRADTYEQYF. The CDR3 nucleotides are TGTGCCAGCAGTTTATCGAACAGGGCTGATACCTACGAGCAGTACTTC.